Detailed here is one TCR beta chain. This clonotype came up a few times. Its antigen has not been determined. Base qualities were left out, and no much larger clone turns up one base away. This specimen comes from a study of T-cell reconstitution after alpha-beta-depleted transplantation in children listed by TCRdb under 2016. General notes on the study: The study quantitatively tracked T-cell immune reconstitution after TCRalphabeta/CD19-depleted allogeneic hematopoietic cell transplantation in children using TCR repertoire profiling.

Taken with the paper, the label for treatment or condition translates to: allogeneic hematopoietic cell transplantation with graft depleted of TCRalphabeta T cells and CD19 B cells. The transplant recipients were children given TCRalphabeta/CD19-depleted allogeneic hematopoietic cell grafts. The full study reports these points: Over the following months the frequencies of hyperexpanded clones went down, and after one year T-cell counts and TCRbeta diversity were mostly credited to newly produced T cells. The apparently early alphabetaT-cell count recovery about two months after transplant was reportedly dependent on only several hundred rapidly expanded clones derived from non-depleted graft cells. In some patients, the high TCRbeta diversity seen at day 60 was put down to recipient T cells and intrathymic progenitors that had survived conditioning.

Library method: PCR. Sequencing was carried out with an Illumina HiSeq 2500. Molecular barcoding was employed in the preparation of TCR libraries, with unique molecular identifiers being used to normalize TCRbeta repertoire quantification. Starting from the raw public reads, TCRdb applied fastp trimming at Q25, assembled clones with MiXCR and retained in-frame beta chains. Rows matching on CDR3 protein sequence are summarized as one entry with the most common DNA and genes. This sample has hundreds of thousands of distinct CDR3 sequences in its table, and under 30% of those were observed once. The top ten clonotypes cover about 2.8% of the sample. The germline V gene yields SGHRS for CDR1 and YFSETQ for CDR2. The CDR3 numbers 14 residues from cysteine through phenylalanine. The kept DNA is CDR3 alone, 42 bases in frame from the first base. V loses 4 bases at its end and J loses 4 bases; junction bases beyond the gene matches: 7.

Sequencing used PBMCs, obtained before TCRalphabeta/CD19-depleted stem cell transplant. The chain employs TRBV5-1 and TRBJ1-2; 7 middle bases align to TRBD1. This receptor was identified in a girl under 10 years old with Fanconi anemia, due to receive a stem cell transplant. The DNA reads TGCGCCAGCAGCGCCCCGGGACAGATCTATGGCTACACCTTC. The translation is CASSAPGQIYGYTF.